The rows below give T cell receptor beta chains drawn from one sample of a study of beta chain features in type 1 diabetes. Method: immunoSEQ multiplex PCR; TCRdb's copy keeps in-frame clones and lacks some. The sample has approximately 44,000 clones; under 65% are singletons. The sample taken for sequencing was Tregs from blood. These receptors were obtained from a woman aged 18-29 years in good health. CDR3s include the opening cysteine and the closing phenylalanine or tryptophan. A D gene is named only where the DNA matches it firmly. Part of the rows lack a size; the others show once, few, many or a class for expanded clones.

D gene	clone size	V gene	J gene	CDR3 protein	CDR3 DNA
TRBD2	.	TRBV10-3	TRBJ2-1	CAISESMEREAFNEQFF	TGTGCCATCAGTGAGTCGATGGAGCGGGAGGCCTTCAATGAGCAGTTCTTC
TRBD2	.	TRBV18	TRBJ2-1	CASSPMTSGKVEQFF	TGTGCCAGCTCACCAATGACTAGCGGGAAGGTTGAGCAGTTCTTC
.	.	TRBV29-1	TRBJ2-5	CSVGQTRQETQYF	TGCAGCGTTGGACAGACACGTCAAGAGACCCAGTACTTC
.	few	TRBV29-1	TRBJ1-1	CSVRITNTEAFF	TGCAGCGTGAGGATCACTAACACTGAAGCTTTCTTT
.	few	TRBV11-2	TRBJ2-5	CASSLDYSVRGTQYF	TGTGCCAGCAGCTTAGATTATAGCGTCCGCGGGACCCAGTACTTC
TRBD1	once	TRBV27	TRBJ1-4	CASSFRGHFEKLFF	TGTGCCAGCAGTTTTAGGGGGCATTTTGAAAAACTGTTTTTT
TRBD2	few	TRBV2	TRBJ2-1	CASSEPGLSFYNEQFF	TGTGCCAGCAGTGAGCCGGGACTATCTTTCTACAATGAGCAGTTCTTC
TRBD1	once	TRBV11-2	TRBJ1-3	CASSSRLDRVGGNTIYF	TGTGCCAGCAGCTCGAGACTGGACAGGGTGGGAGGAAACACCATATATTTT
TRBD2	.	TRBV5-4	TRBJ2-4	CASSAGLAGVKENIQYF	TGTGCCAGCAGCGCGGGACTAGCGGGAGTCAAGGAAAACATTCAGTACTTC
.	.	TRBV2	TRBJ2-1	CASSEDAGRGFDEQFF	TGTGCCAGCAGTGAAGACGCAGGCCGAGGGTTCGATGAGCAGTTCTTC
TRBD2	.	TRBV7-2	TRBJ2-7	CASRGSGRSNEQYF	TGTGCCAGCAGAGGAAGCGGGAGAAGTAACGAGCAGTACTTC
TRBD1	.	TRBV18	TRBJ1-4	CASSPDRVGEKLFF	TGTGCCAGCTCACCAGACAGGGTAGGCGAAAAACTGTTTTTT
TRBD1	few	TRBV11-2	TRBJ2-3	CASSRLTGLIADTQYF	TGTGCCAGCAGCCGATTGACAGGGCTTATCGCAGATACGCAGTATTTT